The next 2 T cell receptor beta chains were all read from a single sample in a study of PD-L1 blockade in urothelial cancer. Sequencing used immunoSEQ multiplex PCR; TCRdb keeps in-frame clones, though not all of them. This sample has approximately 50,000 clones; roughly 80% occur once, and the top ten carry approximately 2.9%. The time point was: pretreatment peripheral blood. Sequencing used PBMCs, obtained around atezolizumab (anti-PD-L1) treatment. These receptor sequences come from a man aged 65-85 years with urothelial cancer.

This sequence joins TRBV5-1 and TRBJ2-7; tentatively, D is TRBD2 (6 bases). Germline assignment: CDR1 SGHRS and CDR2 YFSETQ. This CDR3 contains 16 residues. The V and J ends lost 4 bases and 7 bases respectively, with 24 bases between them. CDR3 DNA sequence: TGCGCCAGCAGCCGAGGAGGGGCGGGAAGACTAGGGGAGCAGTACTTC. It yields the protein CASSRGGAGRLGEQYF. The variable domain in full, completed from reference TRBV5-1 and TRBJ2-7, reads KAGVTQTPRYLIKTRGQQVTLSCSPISGHRSVSWYQQTPGQGLQFLFEYFSETQRNKGNFPGRFSGRQFSNSRSEMNVSTLELGDSALYLCASSRGGAGRLGEQYFGPGTRLTVT.

This chain uses TRBV7-6 with TRBJ2-1; the D is unclear. Trimming removed 4 bases from V and 8 bases from J, with 12 bases in between. In germline, CDR1 is SGHVS, CDR2 FNYEAQ. CDR3 length: 13 amino acids. CDR3 DNA: TGTGCCAGCAGCTATCGACTCGGCGATGAGCAGTTCTTC. Residues: CASSYRLGDEQFF. Looking up the rest from reference TRBV7-6 and TRBJ2-1 gives the full variable domain: GAGVSQSPRYKVTKRGQDVALRCDPISGHVSLYWYRQALGQGPEFLTYFNYEAQQDKSGLPNDRFSAERPEGSISTLTIQRTEQRDSAMYRCASSYRLGDEQFFGPGTRLTVL.